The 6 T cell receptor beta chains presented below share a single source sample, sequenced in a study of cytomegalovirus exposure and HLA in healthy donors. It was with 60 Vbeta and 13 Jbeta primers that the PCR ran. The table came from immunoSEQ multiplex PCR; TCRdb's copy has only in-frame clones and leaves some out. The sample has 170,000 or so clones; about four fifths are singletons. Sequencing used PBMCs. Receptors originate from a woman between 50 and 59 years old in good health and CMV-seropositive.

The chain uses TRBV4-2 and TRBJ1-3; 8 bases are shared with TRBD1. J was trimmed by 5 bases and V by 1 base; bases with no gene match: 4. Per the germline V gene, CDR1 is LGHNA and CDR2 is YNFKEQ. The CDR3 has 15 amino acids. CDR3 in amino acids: CASSQGTGSRNTIYF. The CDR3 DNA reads TGTGCCAGCAGCCAAGGGACAGGGAGTAGAAACACCATATATTTT.

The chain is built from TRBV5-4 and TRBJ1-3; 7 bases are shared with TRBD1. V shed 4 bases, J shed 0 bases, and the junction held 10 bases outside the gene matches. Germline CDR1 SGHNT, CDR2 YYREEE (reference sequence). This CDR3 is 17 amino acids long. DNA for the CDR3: TGTGCCAGCAGCCCACAGGGGTCCTCGAGCTCTGGAAACACCATATATTTT. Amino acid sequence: CASSPQGSSSSGNTIYF. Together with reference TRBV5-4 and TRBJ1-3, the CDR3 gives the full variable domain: ETGVTQSPTHLIKTRGQQVTLRCSSQSGHNTVSWYQQALGQGPQFIFQYYREEENGRGNFPPRFSGLQFPNYSSELNVNALELDDSALYLCASSPQGSSSSGNTIYFGEGSWLTVV.

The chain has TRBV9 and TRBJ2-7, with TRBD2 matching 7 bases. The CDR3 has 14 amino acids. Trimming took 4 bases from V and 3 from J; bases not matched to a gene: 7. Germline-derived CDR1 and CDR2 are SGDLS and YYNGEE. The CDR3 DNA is TGTGCCAGCAGCTCGGGACTAAATTACTACGAGCAGTACTTC. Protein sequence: CASSSGLNYYEQYF.

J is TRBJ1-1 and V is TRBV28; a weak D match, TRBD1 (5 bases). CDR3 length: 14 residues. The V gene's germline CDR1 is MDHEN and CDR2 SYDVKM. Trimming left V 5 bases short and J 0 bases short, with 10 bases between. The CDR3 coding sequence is TGTGCCAGCAGTACGGGGGGATTGAACACTGAAGCTTTCTTT. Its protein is CASSTGGLNTEAFF.

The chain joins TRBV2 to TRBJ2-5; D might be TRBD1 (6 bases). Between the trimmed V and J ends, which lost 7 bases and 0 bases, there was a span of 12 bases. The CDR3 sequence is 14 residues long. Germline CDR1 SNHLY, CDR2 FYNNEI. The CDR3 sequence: CASTDRKYQETQYF. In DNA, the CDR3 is TGTGCCAGCACGGACAGAAAGTACCAAGAGACCCAGTACTTC. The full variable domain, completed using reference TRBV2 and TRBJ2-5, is EPEVTQTPSHQVTQMGQEVILRCVPISNHLYFYWYRQILGQKVEFLVSFYNNEISEKSEIFDDQFSVERPDGSNFTLKIRSTKLEDSAMYFCASTDRKYQETQYFGPGTRLLVL.

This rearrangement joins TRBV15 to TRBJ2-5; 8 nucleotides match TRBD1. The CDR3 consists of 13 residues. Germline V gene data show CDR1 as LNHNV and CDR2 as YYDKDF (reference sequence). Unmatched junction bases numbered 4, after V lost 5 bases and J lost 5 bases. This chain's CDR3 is CATSQGARETQYF. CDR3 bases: TGTGCCACCAGCCAGGGGGCGCGGGAGACCCAGTACTTC.